These 15 T cell receptor beta chains were sequenced from one sample in a study of blood T cell repertoires in COVID-19. TCRdb keeps only in-frame clones here, not all; method: immunoSEQ multiplex PCR. The sample has some 320,000 clones, over 85% seen once. Source material: peripheral blood. The receptors come from a woman aged 25 to 45 with COVID-19, enrolled during active disease.

J is TRBJ2-7 and V is TRBV29-1; no clear D. Trimming took 4 bases from V and 2 from J, leaving 6 bases between them. CDR3 size: 11 residues. CDR1 SQVTM and CDR2 ANQGSEA come from the germline V gene. CDR3 amino acids: CSVGVTYEQYF. The CDR3, as DNA: TGCAGCGTTGGCGTGACCTACGAGCAGTACTTC.

In its sample, this clone was seen a few times. V gene TRBV18 combines with J gene TRBJ2-3, with a weak D call TRBD1 (6 bases). The length of the CDR3 is 16 residues. V was cut by 5 bases and J by 3 bases, with 18 bases left in between. Germline V gene lookup returns CDR1 KGHSH and CDR2 LQKENI. This chain's CDR3 is CASSIQGTHGTDTQYF. The CDR3 DNA reads TGTGCCAGCTCAATACAGGGTACGCACGGGACAGATACGCAGTATTTT.

The chain links TRBV19 to TRBJ1-5, with TRBD1 matching over 7 bases. The CDR3 has 14 residues. With 8 bases clipped from V and 2 bases from J, the junction kept 6 bases outside the gene matches. CDR1 is LNHDA, CDR2 SQIVND, per germline (reference sequence). CDR3 nucleotide sequence: TGTGCCAGTGAATTCCAGGGGGGCAATCAGCCCCAGCATTTT. It encodes CASEFQGGNQPQHF.

The chain has TRBV29-1 and TRBJ2-3; the D gene is possibly TRBD1 (5 bases). There are 14 residues in the CDR3. The ends were cut back, 6 bases at V and 2 bases at J, with 15 bases in the middle. In germline, CDR1 is SQVTM, CDR2 ANQGSEA. The CDR3 reads CSVDIGYSTDTQYF. The CDR3 DNA is TGCAGCGTGGACATCGGCTATTCCACAGATACGCAGTATTTT.

The V gene is TRBV7-9, the J gene TRBJ2-2; 8 nucleotides line up with TRBD1. V was clipped by 4 bases and J by 1 base; unmatched bases: 2. CDR3 length: 15 residues. Germline V lookup: CDR1 SEHNR, CDR2 FQNEAQ (reference sequence). The CDR3 here is CASSSDRGNTGELFF. In DNA form, the CDR3 reads TGTGCCAGCAGCTCCGACAGGGGGAACACCGGGGAGCTGTTTTTT.

The chain is built from TRBV6-5 and TRBJ1-2, with D tentatively TRBD1 (6 bases). The V end was cut by 4 bases, the J end by 4 bases, with 13 bases between. CDR3 size: 14 residues. Germline V CDR1 and CDR2: MNHEY, SVGAGI. The chain's CDR3 is CASSLVQGSYGYTF. CDR3 coding DNA: TGTGCCAGCAGTTTAGTGCAGGGGAGCTATGGCTACACCTTC.

The chain is built from TRBV11-3 and TRBJ1-1; TRBD1 agrees at 8 bases. The germline V gene encodes CDR1 SGHNT and CDR2 YENEEA. Trimming at V came to 1 base and at J to 1 base, leaving 2 bases not matched to a gene. The CDR3 extends over 15 amino acids. The chain's CDR3 is CASSLGQGRNTEAFF. The CDR3 DNA is TGTGCCAGCAGCTTAGGACAGGGGAGGAACACTGAAGCTTTCTTT.

In this sample, this clone turned up once. The genes are TRBV3-1 (or the pseudogene TRBV3-2) and TRBJ2-3; D remains unclear. The CDR3 sequence is 17 residues long. Germline lookup yields CDR1 LGHDT and CDR2 YNNKEL (reference sequence). Trimming shortened V by 3 bases and J by 1 base, and 17 bases separated the two germline ends. CDR3: CASSHPEALSGTDTQYF. The CDR3 region has the DNA TGTGCCAGCAGCCACCCCGAGGCGCTTTCTGGCACAGATACGCAGTATTTT.

The CDR3 region has the DNA TGTGCCAGCAACCAAATCGGGGGGGCTTACAATGAGCAGTTCTTC. It yields the protein CASNQIGGAYNEQFF. V gene TRBV27 combines with J gene TRBJ2-1, with TRBD2 identical over 8 bases. V shed 7 bases and J 4 bases; nucleotides not matched to a gene: 9. Germline CDR1 MNHEY, CDR2 SMNVEV (reference sequence). CDR3 size: 15 residues.

The genes are TRBV19 and TRBJ1-2; D remains unclear. The CDR3 extends over 12 amino acids. CDR1 is LNHDA, CDR2 SQIVND, per germline (reference sequence). V lost 5 bases, J lost 0 bases, and 4 bases lay in between. The chain's CDR3 is CASSRTNYGYTF. The CDR3 DNA reads as TGTGCCAGTAGTCGTACTAACTATGGCTACACCTTC.

Notes on this clone: Compared with germline, one end of the junction differs, possibly owing to a read error. This chain joins TRBV4-1 and TRBJ2-1; 8 bases are a match to TRBD1. Per germline, CDR1 MGHRA and CDR2 YSYEKL. The CDR3 loop spans 15 amino acids. The CDR3 coding sequence is TGCGCCGGCAGCCAAATGGGACAGGTCTACAATGAGCAGTTCTTC. Its translation is CAGSQMGQVYNEQFF.

This chain joins TRBV4-2 and TRBJ2-5, with 13 nucleotides matching TRBD2. With 4 bases clipped from V and 5 bases from J, the junction kept 7 bases outside the gene matches. CDR1 and CDR2 (germline): LGHNA, YNFKEQ. The CDR3 is made up of 16 amino acids. CDR3 sequence (DNA): TGTGCCAGCAGCCCCGGGACTAGCGGGGTCGGGGAGACCCAGTACTTC. It yields the protein CASSPGTSGVGETQYF.

This clone occurred once. This chain connects TRBV14 to TRBJ2-5; 7 nucleotides agree with TRBD1. The CDR3 contains 16 residues. Germline V gene data show CDR1 as SGHDN and CDR2 as FVKESK. The V and J ends lost 4 bases and 3 bases, in that order; junction bases with no gene match: 11. CDR3 DNA sequence: TGTGCCAGCAGCCTTCGGCTGCCACAGGGGAAAGAGACCCAGTACTTC. It is translated as CASSLRLPQGKETQYF. Filled out from reference TRBV14 and TRBJ2-5, the complete variable domain reads EAGVTQFPSHSVIEKGQTVTLRCDPISGHDNLYWYRRVMGKEIKFLLHFVKESKQDESGMPNNRFLAERTGGTYSTLKVQPAELEDSGVYFCASSLRLPQGKETQYFGPGTRLLVL.

The rearrangement joins TRBV29-1 to TRBJ1-5, with D unresolved. This CDR3 spans 12 amino acids. Germline loops: CDR1 SQVTM, CDR2 ANQGSEA. With 0 bases removed from V and 7 bases from J, the gap between germline ends came to 7 bases. For the CDR3, the DNA is TGCAGCGTTGAAGACCCAGGCCAGCCCCAGCATTTT. Its translation: CSVEDPGQPQHF. Supplemented by reference TRBV29-1 and TRBJ1-5, the full variable domain reads SAVISQKPSRDICQRGTSLTIQCQVDSQVTMMFWYRQQPGQSLTLIATANQGSEATYESGFVIDKFPISRPNLTFSTLTVSNMSPEDSSIYLCSVEDPGQPQHFGDGTRLSIL.

The genes are TRBV9 and TRBJ2-1; D is undetermined. Deletions cut 3 bases from V and 0 bases from J, with 13 bases between. Germline assignment: CDR1 SGDLS and CDR2 YYNGEE. The CDR3 has 16 amino acids. CDR3 DNA: TGTGCCAGCAGCGCCAGAAGGAGAAGCTCCTACAATGAGCAGTTCTTC. Encoded protein: CASSARRRSSYNEQFF. Filled out from reference TRBV9 and TRBJ2-1, the complete variable domain reads DSGVTQTPKHLITATGQRVTLRCSPRSGDLSVYWYQQSLDQGLQFLIQYYNGEERAKGNILERFSAQQFPDLHSELNLSSLELGDSALYFCASSARRRSSYNEQFFGPGTRLTVL.